A single sample gave rise to the 9 T cell receptor beta chains below, sequenced in a study of T cell changes during pregnancy in multiple sclerosis. Only in-frame clones appear in the TCRdb table, and some are missing; sequencing was by immunoSEQ multiplex PCR. Seen here are about 35,000 clones, around 93% observed once, and the top ten hold around 2.8%. The source material was CD4+ T cells from peripheral blood mononuclear cells, sampled in the third trimester of pregnancy. All receptors come from a female donor in good health, enrolled as a control in a pregnancy study.

The J gene is TRBJ2-6, the V gene TRBV4-1; weak D call: TRBD2 (5 bases). Trimming left V 5 bases short and J 0 bases short, with 14 bases between. Germline V gene data show CDR1 as MGHRA and CDR2 as YSYEKL. The CDR3 has 17 amino acids. This CDR3 reads CASSSLTGGSGANVLTF. The CDR3 DNA sequence: TGCGCCAGCAGCTCCCTTACTGGAGGCTCTGGGGCCAACGTCCTGACTTTC.

This sequence joins TRBV4-3 and TRBJ2-5; 9 bases are shared with TRBD1. This CDR3 contains 16 residues. V was clipped by 1 base and J by 5 bases; unmatched bases: 8. The germline V gene has CDR1 LGHNA and CDR2 YSLEER. The CDR3 nucleotides read TGCGCCAGCAGCCAAGTACTGGACAGGGGTTGGGAGACCCAGTACTTC. It is translated as CASSQVLDRGWETQYF.

The chain is built from TRBV9 and TRBJ2-5; D unresolved. The CDR3 runs 13 residues. V gave up 4 bases and J gave up 4 bases, with 11 bases separating them. From germline, CDR1 is SGDLS and CDR2 YYNGEE. The CDR3 is CASSTNVLETQYF. The CDR3 nucleotides are TGTGCCAGCAGCACTAACGTGCTAGAGACCCAGTACTTC.

The V call is TRBV25-1, the J call TRBJ1-1; TRBD1 is a possible D gene (5 bases). This CDR3 spans 11 amino acids. Looked up from germline, CDR1 is MGHDK and CDR2 is SYGVNS. The ends were cut back, 6 bases at V and 8 bases at J, with 10 bases in the middle. CDR3 in amino acids: CASRDINEAFF. Written as DNA, the CDR3 is TGTGCCAGCAGGGACATCAACGAAGCTTTCTTT.

This clone turned up a few times. The same CDR3 arises from other DNA sequences in this sample as well. The rearrangement uses TRBV29-1 and TRBJ1-1; 7 bases match TRBD1. V lost 4 bases and J lost 1; bases outside the gene matches: 3. Germline V gene data show CDR1 as SQVTM and CDR2 as ANQGSEA. The CDR3 is 13 amino acids. The CDR3 region is CSVGRTGNTEAFF. CDR3 in DNA: TGCAGCGTTGGACGGACAGGGAACACTGAAGCTTTCTTT.

The CDR3 bases are TGTGCCAGCAGCTTCCTAGCGGGCACAGACAATGAGCAGTTCTTC. This gives the protein CASSFLAGTDNEQFF. V is TRBV5-8 and J is TRBJ2-1; 8 bases are shared with TRBD2. The trim removed 2 bases at V and 5 bases at J, leaving 6 bases unmatched. CDR1 SGHTS and CDR2 YDEGEE come from the germline V gene. The CDR3 loop spans 15 amino acids.

This clone was seen more than once but under ten times. The genes are TRBV6-5 and TRBJ1-1, with TRBD1 as a possible D gene (5 bases). Trimming cost V 8 bases and J 8 bases, with 9 bases left between them. CDR1 and CDR2 (germline): MNHEY, SVGAGI. The CDR3 is made up of 10 amino acids. The CDR3 bases are TGTGCCAGCGGGCGACAGGAAGCTTTCTTT. It translates to CASGRQEAFF.

The rearrangement joins TRBV29-1 to TRBJ2-1; 8 nucleotides align to TRBD2. The length of the CDR3 is 15 residues. J was trimmed by 4 bases and V by 1 base; bases with no gene match: 6. In germline, CDR1 is SQVTM, CDR2 ANQGSEA. This chain's CDR3 is CSVEALSGRYNEQFF. CDR3 sequence (DNA): TGCAGCGTTGAAGCATTGAGCGGGAGATACAATGAGCAGTTCTTC.

The chain joins TRBV6-1 to TRBJ2-3; the D is unclear. This CDR3 has 12 amino acids. Trimming shortened V by 5 bases and J by 6 bases, and 9 bases separated the two germline ends. Germline V gene data show CDR1 as MNHNS and CDR2 as SASEGT. The CDR3, as DNA: TGTGCCAGCAGTCTGAACTGGGATACGCAGTATTTT. It yields the protein CASSLNWDTQYF.